This T cell receptor (beta chain) was observed in a study of T cell repertoires in cytomegalovirus infection. On the study more broadly: Recently identified HLA-C-restricted and well-studied HLA-B-restricted CMV epitopes were used. An indication of both CMV infection and matching HLA type came from public TCR beta signatures.

TCRdb passed the reads through MiXCR, listing each CDR3 protein once. The sample has approximately 990,000 distinct CDR3 sequences; around 32% are singletons. This clonotype has a handful of counts. The target antigen is unknown. General study points: The ex vivo response showed dominance by HLA-C-restricted CMV-specific TCR beta clonotypes. The study identified carriers of CMV plus the relevant HLA from cumulative public TCR beta family frequency.

CDR3 size: 15 residues. Per germline, CDR1 SNHLY and CDR2 FYNNEI. V trimming: 3 bases; J trimming: 5 bases; junction bases outside the gene matches: 6. This sequence joins TRBV2 and TRBJ2-5; TRBD2 matches at 10 bases. The sequenced sample was cultured CD8+ T cells from PBMCs, obtained from culture after CMV antigen stimulation. The TCR originated in a human donor in good health (CMV status not recorded). Some clones in this sample may be carry-over from other donors' samples. CDR3 nucleotide sequence: TGTGCCAGCAGTGATCTAGCGGGGGCGGTGGAGACCCAGTACTTC. Its protein product is CASSDLAGAVETQYF. Full variable domain (rest looked up from reference TRBV2 and TRBJ2-5): EPEVTQTPSHQVTQMGQEVILRCVPISNHLYFYWYRQILGQKVEFLVSFYNNEISEKSEIFDDQFSVERPDGSNFTLKIRSTKLEDSAMYFCASSDLAGAVETQYFGPGTRLLVL.